Here is one TCR beta chain with its context. What it recognizes is unknown. The CDR3 totals 15 residues. Germline CDR1 and CDR2: SGHRS and YFSETQ. The V and J ends lost 1 base and 5 bases respectively, with 12 bases between them. Libraries were prepared by immunoSEQ multiplex PCR; TCRdb keeps only in-frame clonotypes and omits some of them. The sample lists 200,000 to 250,000 clones; approximately 94% were seen once. The data were taken from a study of T cell responses to AZD1222 COVID-19 vaccine. Study-wide points: Scientists sampled the repertoires only once the peak T cell response had passed. Regions left unmutated in variants are reportedly the target of nearly half of spike-specific TCRs. After two AZD1222 doses, spike-specific TCR breadth and depth rose versus day 0. Baseline seropositives among AZD1222 recipients totaled only six.

The sample was peripheral blood, taken on day 0 of MenACWY control vaccination. The V call is TRBV5-1, the J call TRBJ2-2; TRBD1 is a possible D gene (6 bases). The TCR originated in an adult in good health. CDR3 coding DNA: TGCGCCAGCAGCTTGCAACAGGGCGGAACCGGGGAGCTGTTTTTT. It encodes CASSLQQGGTGELFF.